Below, 19 T cell receptor beta chains from the same sample are listed, as sequenced in a study of shared clonotypes between healthy human individuals. Naive CD8 cells lacked CD45RO, underwent positive selection for CCR7 and left out terminally differentiated effector memory CD45RA+ cells. Sequencing used immunoSEQ multiplex PCR; TCRdb keeps in-frame clones, though not all of them. The data show more than 2 million clones, just under 95% seen once. The sample was naive CD8+ T cells from PBMCs. The receptors were sampled from a man younger than 35 in good health. Some clones in this sample may be carry-over from other donors' samples.

The J gene is TRBJ2-1, the V gene TRBV5-5; TRBD2 agrees at 12 bases. CDR3 length equals 15 residues. With V trimmed by 5 bases and J by 6 bases, 6 bases remained unmatched. CDR1 and CDR2 from the germline V gene are SGHKS and YYEKEE (reference sequence). CDR3 residues: CASRETSGRFNEQFF. CDR3 in DNA: TGTGCCAGCAGGGAAACTAGCGGGAGGTTCAATGAGCAGTTCTTC.

This clone was found once. The chain combines TRBV7-9 with TRBJ2-1, with 7 bases that match TRBD2. The length of the CDR3 is 15 residues. CDR1 is SEHNR, CDR2 FQNEAQ, per germline (reference sequence). V was pared by 4 bases and J by 5 bases, with 8 bases of the junction left unmatched. The CDR3, as DNA: TGTGCCAGCAGCTCCCAAGGGACTAACAACAATGAGCAGTTCTTC. The encoded protein is CASSSQGTNNNEQFF.

The rearrangement uses TRBV27 and TRBJ2-3; TRBD1 or TRBD2 may be the D gene (5 bases each). The CDR3 spans 15 residues. Germline CDR1 and CDR2: MNHEY and SMNVEV (reference sequence). V lost 6 bases, J lost 0 bases, and 13 bases lay in between. The CDR3 sequence is CASSPQGVSTDTQYF. DNA of the CDR3: TGTGCCAGCAGCCCCCAGGGAGTGAGCACAGATACGCAGTATTTT.

This sequence joins TRBV19 and TRBJ1-2, with D tentatively TRBD1 (6 bases). There are 14 residues in the CDR3. CDR1 LNHDA and CDR2 SQIVND come from the germline V gene (reference sequence). V lost 5 bases, J lost 6 bases, and 16 bases lay in between. The CDR3 protein is CASSPRGGVDGYTF. Written as DNA, the CDR3 is TGTGCCAGTAGTCCCCGGGGGGGCGTGGATGGCTACACCTTC.

The rearrangement links TRBV4-3 to TRBJ2-4; 8 nucleotides match TRBD2. This CDR3 has 15 amino acids. The germline V gene encodes CDR1 LGHNA and CDR2 YSLEER. J was trimmed by 7 bases and V by 1 base; bases with no gene match: 6. The DNA of the CDR3 is TGCGCCAGCAGCCAAGTAGCGGGCGGGGGGAACATTCAGTACTTC. Its protein is CASSQVAGGGNIQYF.

J is TRBJ2-3 and V is TRBV2; D not resolved. Germline values: CDR1 SNHLY, CDR2 FYNNEI. CDR3 length: 12 amino acids. Trimming took off 3 bases at V and 6 bases at J, with 7 bases between the two ends. CDR3 in DNA: TGTGCCAGCAGTGAGTGGTCGGATACGCAGTATTTT. It is translated as CASSEWSDTQYF.

The CDR3: CASSQDLFGTSYEQYF. The CDR3 DNA sequence: TGCGCCAGCAGCCAAGATCTATTCGGGACATCCTACGAGCAGTACTTC. V gene TRBV4-3 combines with J gene TRBJ2-7; possible D gene TRBD1, 6 bases. This CDR3 comprises 16 residues. V dropped 0 bases and J dropped 1 base, with 13 bases sitting between them. Germline CDR1 is LGHNA and CDR2 is YSLEER.

The chain carries TRBV6-4 and TRBJ2-2; 13 bases map to TRBD2. V lost 6 bases to trimming and J lost 4 bases; unmatched junction nucleotides: 11. This CDR3 has 18 residues. CDR1 and CDR2 (germline): MRHNA, SNTAGT. CDR3: CASRNTSGRAWGTGELFF. CDR3 nucleotides: TGTGCCAGCAGAAACACTAGCGGGAGGGCCTGGGGCACCGGGGAGCTGTTTTTT.

The chain employs TRBV5-4 and TRBJ2-1, with TRBD2 as a possible D gene (6 bases). Trimming left V 2 bases short and J 8 bases short, with 14 bases between. In germline, CDR1 is SGHNT, CDR2 YYREEE (reference sequence). The CDR3 is made up of 14 amino acids. The CDR3 spells CASSFGRLIHEQFF. The CDR3 bases are TGTGCCAGCAGCTTCGGGAGATTAATTCATGAGCAGTTCTTC.

This chain joins TRBV19 and TRBJ1-5; D is unresolved. CDR1 is LNHDA and CDR2 is SQIVND in the germline V gene (reference sequence). V lost 1 base to trimming and J lost 7 bases, with 14 bases between them. This CDR3 has 15 residues. CDR3 sequence (DNA): TGTGCCAGTAGTATAGCCGAGGGCGTGAAGCAGCCCCAGCATTTT. Translation gives CASSIAEGVKQPQHF.

CDR3 sequence: CAYTRGGVNQPQHF. The CDR3 coding sequence is TGTGCCTACACTAGGGGGGGGGTCAATCAGCCCCAGCATTTT. V is TRBV30 and J is TRBJ1-5; TRBD1 might be the D (6 bases). The CDR3 spans 14 residues. CDR1 and CDR2 from the germline V gene are GTSNPN and SVGIG (reference sequence). V was shortened by 7 bases and J by 3 bases, with 16 bases between the two germline ends.

The V gene is TRBV28, the J gene TRBJ2-7; the D is unclear. This CDR3 has 14 amino acids. V lost 6 bases and J 2 bases, leaving 14 bases between the germline ends. Germline V gene data show CDR1 as MDHEN and CDR2 as SYDVKM. The CDR3 region is CASRLTDGAYEQYF. DNA of the CDR3: TGTGCCAGCAGGCTGACGGACGGAGCCTACGAGCAGTACTTC. Using reference TRBV28 and TRBJ2-7 for the parts outside the CDR3, the full variable domain is DVKVTQSSRYLVKRTGEKVFLECVQDMDHENMFWYRQDPGLGLRLIYFSYDVKMKEKGDIPEGYSVSREKKERFSLILESASTNQTSMYLCASRLTDGAYEQYFGPGTRLTVT.

The gene calls are TRBV7-9 and TRBJ2-1; no definite D call. This CDR3 has 11 residues. V lost 3 bases and J 10 bases, leaving 7 bases between the germline ends. Germline V gives CDR1 SEHNR, CDR2 FQNEAQ (reference sequence). The DNA of the CDR3 is TGTGCCAGCAGCTTTTATGGGGAGCAGTTCTTC. Encoded protein: CASSFYGEQFF.

This chain connects TRBV7-2 to TRBJ1-2; TRBD1 might be the D (6 bases). Germline CDR1 reads SGHTA; CDR2 reads FQGNSA. The CDR3 runs to 16 residues. V lost 2 bases and J 4 bases, leaving 17 bases between the germline ends. The CDR3 region has the DNA TGTGCCAGCAGCTTACTCGAGAGGGGGAGGGCCTATGGCTACACCTTC. This sequence encodes CASSLLERGRAYGYTF.

The V call is TRBV10-1, the J call TRBJ2-5; D gene unclear. The CDR3 is 13 amino acids. Germline CDR1 and CDR2: WNHNN and SYGVQD (reference sequence). Trimming cost V 3 bases and J 5 bases, with 10 bases left between them. In nucleotides, the CDR3 is TGCGCCAGCAGTGATCACAGAGCGGAGACCCAGTACTTC. This gives the protein CASSDHRAETQYF.

The rearrangement uses TRBV5-6 and TRBJ2-7, with no clear D. V dropped 4 bases and J dropped 1 base, with 9 bases sitting between them. The germline V gene encodes CDR1 SGHDT and CDR2 YYEEEE. This CDR3 is built from 13 residues. CDR3 region: CASSRIRSYEQYF. The DNA for the CDR3 is TGTGCCAGCAGCCGCATCCGGTCCTACGAGCAGTACTTC.

CDR3 coding DNA: TGTGCCAGCACCCTGTTTGGAGCGGTCACCGGGGAGCTGTTTTTT. Protein: CASTLFGAVTGELFF. The chain combines TRBV6-5 with TRBJ2-2; TRBD2 is a possible D gene (5 bases). Trimming shortened V by 7 bases and J by 4 bases, and 16 bases separated the two germline ends. This CDR3 region has 15 residues. CDR1 is MNHEY, CDR2 SVGAGI, per germline.

The genes are TRBV7-9 and TRBJ2-3; TRBD2 might be the D (6 bases). This CDR3 has 17 residues. V was cut by 6 bases and J by 2 bases, with 21 bases left in between. Germline CDR1 is SEHNR and CDR2 is FQNEAQ (reference sequence). The CDR3 nucleotides are TGTGCCAGCAGATCAACCGGGGACTCCCAGACCACAGATACGCAGTATTTT. Residues: CASRSTGDSQTTDTQYF. The full variable domain, with the rest looked up from reference TRBV7-9 and TRBJ2-3, is DTGVSQNPRHKITKRGQNVTFRCDPISEHNRLYWYRQTLGQGPEFLTYFQNEAQLEKSRLLSDRFSAERPKGSFSTLEIQRTEQGDSAMYLCASRSTGDSQTTDTQYFGPGTRLTVL.

This chain connects TRBV7-9 to TRBJ2-2; 9 bases are a match to TRBD2. The CDR3 is 17 amino acids. From germline, CDR1 is SEHNR and CDR2 FQNEAQ (reference sequence). V lost 5 bases, J lost 7 bases, and 14 bases stayed unmatched. In DNA form, the CDR3 reads TGTGCCAGCAGCACCGCCGGGGCGGGAGGGCCTAACGGGGAGCTGTTTTTT. It encodes CASSTAGAGGPNGELFF.